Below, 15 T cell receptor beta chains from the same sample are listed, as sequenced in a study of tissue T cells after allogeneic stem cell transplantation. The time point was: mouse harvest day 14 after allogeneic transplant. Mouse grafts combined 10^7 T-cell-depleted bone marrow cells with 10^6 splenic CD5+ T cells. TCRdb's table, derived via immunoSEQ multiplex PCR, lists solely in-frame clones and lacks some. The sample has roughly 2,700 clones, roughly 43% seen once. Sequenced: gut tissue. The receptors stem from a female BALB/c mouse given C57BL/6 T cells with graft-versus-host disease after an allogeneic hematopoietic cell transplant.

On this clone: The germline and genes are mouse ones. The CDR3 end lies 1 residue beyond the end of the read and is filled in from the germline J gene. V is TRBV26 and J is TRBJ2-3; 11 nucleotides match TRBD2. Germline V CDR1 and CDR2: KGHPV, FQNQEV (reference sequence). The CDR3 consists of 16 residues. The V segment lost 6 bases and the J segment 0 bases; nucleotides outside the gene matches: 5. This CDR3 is CASRGDWGSSAETLYF. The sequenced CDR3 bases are TGTGCCAGCAGGGGGGACTGGGGGTCTAGTGCAGAAACGCTGTAT.

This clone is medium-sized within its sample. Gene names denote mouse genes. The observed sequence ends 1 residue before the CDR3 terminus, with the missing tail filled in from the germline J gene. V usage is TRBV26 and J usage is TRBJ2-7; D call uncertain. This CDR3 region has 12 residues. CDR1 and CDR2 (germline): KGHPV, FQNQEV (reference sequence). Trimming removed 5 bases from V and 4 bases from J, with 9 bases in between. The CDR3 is CASSLTFYEQYF. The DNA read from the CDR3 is TGTGCCAGCAGTTTGACTTTTTATGAACAGTAC.

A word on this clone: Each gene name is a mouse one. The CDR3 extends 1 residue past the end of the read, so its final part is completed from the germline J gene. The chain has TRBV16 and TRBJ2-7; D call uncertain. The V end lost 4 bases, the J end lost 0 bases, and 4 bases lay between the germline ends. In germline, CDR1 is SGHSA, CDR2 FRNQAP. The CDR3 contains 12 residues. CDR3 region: CASSSSSYEQYF. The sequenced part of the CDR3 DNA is TGTGCAAGCAGCTCAAGCTCCTATGAACAGTAC.

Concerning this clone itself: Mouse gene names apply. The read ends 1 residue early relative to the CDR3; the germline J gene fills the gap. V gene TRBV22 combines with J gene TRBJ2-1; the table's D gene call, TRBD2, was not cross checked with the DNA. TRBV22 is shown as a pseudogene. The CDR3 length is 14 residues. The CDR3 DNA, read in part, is TGTGCCAGCAGTTACTGGGGGGGCTATGCTGAGCAGTTC. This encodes CASSYWGGYAEQF. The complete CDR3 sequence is CASSYWGGYAEQFF.

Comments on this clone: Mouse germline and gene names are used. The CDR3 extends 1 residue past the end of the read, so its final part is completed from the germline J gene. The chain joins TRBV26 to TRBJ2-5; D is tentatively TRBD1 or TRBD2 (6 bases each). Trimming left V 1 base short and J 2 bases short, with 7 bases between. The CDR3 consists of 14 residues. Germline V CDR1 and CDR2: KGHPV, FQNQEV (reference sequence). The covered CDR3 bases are TGTGCCAGCAGTCTGTGGGGGCGCCAAGACACCCAGTAC. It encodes CASSLWGRQDTQY. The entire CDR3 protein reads CASSLWGRQDTQYF.

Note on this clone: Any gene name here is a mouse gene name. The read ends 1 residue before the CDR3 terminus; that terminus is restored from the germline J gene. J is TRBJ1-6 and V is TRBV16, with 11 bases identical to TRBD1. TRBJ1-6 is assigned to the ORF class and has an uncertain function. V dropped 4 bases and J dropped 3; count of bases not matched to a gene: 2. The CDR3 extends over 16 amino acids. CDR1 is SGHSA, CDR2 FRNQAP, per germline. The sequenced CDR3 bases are TGTGCAAGCAGCTCCGGGACAGGGGGCTATAATTCGCCCCTCTAC. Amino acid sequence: CASSSGTGGYNSPLY. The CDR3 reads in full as CASSSGTGGYNSPLYF.

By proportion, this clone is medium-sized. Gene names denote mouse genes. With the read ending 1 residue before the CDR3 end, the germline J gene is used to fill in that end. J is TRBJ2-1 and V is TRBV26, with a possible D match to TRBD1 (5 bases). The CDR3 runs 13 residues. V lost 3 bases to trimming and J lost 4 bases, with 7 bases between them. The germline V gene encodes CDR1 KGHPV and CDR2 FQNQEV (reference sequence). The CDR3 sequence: CASSLWTYAEQFF. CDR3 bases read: TGTGCCAGCAGTCTTTGGACATATGCTGAGCAGTTC.

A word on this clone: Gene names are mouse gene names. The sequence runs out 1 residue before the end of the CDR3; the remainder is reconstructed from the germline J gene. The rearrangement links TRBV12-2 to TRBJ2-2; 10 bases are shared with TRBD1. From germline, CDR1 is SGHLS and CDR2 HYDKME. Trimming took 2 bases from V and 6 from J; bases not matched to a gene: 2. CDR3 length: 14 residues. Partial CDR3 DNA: TGTGCCAGCTCTCCGACAGGGGGCCCCGGGCAGCTCTAC. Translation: CASSPTGGPGQLY. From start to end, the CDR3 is CASSPTGGPGQLYF.

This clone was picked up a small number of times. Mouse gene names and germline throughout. This chain's CDR3 is CASSLGDSGNTLYF. The CDR3 DNA, read in part, is TGTGCCAGCAGCTTAGGGGATTCTGGAAATACGCTCTAT. This chain uses TRBV3 with TRBJ1-3, with D unclear. The read ends 1 residue shy of where the CDR3 ends; the end is completed using the germline J gene. The CDR3 is 14 amino acids. V was pared by 1 base and J by 0 bases, with 4 bases between. Germline V CDR1 and CDR2: SNHLY, FYNGKV (reference sequence). The full variable domain, in which reference TRBV3 and TRBJ1-3 provide the parts outside the CDR3, is GPKVLQIPSHQIIDMGQMVTLNCDPVSNHLYFYWYKQILGQQMEFLVNFYNGKVMEKSKLFKDQFSVERPDGSYFTLKIQPTALEDSAVYFCASSLGDSGNTLYFGEGSRLIVV.

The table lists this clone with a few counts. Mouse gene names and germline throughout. The part of the CDR3 DNA that was read is TGTGCCAGCAGACAGGACAGATATGAACAGTAC. It yields the protein CASRQDRYEQY. From start to end, the CDR3 is CASRQDRYEQYF. The chain recombines TRBV3 with TRBJ2-7, with D possibly being TRBD1 (6 bases). The read ends 1 residue shy of where the CDR3 ends; the end is completed using the germline J gene. This CDR3 spans 12 amino acids. Per germline, CDR1 SNHLY and CDR2 FYNGKV (reference sequence). V was pared by 6 bases and J by 4 bases, with 10 bases between.

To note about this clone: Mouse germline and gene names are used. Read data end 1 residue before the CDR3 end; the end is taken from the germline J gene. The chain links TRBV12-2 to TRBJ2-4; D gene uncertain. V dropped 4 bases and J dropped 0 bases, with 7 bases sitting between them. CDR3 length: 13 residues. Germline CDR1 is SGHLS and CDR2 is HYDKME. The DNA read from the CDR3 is TGTGCCAGCTCCCCGGACAGTCAAAACACCTTGTAC. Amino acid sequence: CASSPDSQNTLY. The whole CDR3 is CASSPDSQNTLYF.

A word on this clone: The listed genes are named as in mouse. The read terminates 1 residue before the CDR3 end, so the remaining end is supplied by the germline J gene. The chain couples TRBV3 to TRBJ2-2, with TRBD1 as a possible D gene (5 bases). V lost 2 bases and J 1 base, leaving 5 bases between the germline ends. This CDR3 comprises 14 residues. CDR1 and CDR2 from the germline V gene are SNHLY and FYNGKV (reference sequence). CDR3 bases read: TGTGCCAGCAGCTTACAGGGAAACACCGGGCAGCTCTAC. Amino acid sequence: CASSLQGNTGQLY. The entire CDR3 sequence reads CASSLQGNTGQLYF.

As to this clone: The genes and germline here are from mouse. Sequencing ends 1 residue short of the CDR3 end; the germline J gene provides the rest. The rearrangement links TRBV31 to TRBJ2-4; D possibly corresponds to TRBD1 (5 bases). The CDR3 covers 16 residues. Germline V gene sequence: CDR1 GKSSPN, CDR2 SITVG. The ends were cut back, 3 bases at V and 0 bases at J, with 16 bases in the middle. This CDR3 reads CAWRPPATVSQNTLYF. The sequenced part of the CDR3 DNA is TGTGCCTGGAGGCCCCCCGCGACAGTTAGTCAAAACACCTTGTAC.

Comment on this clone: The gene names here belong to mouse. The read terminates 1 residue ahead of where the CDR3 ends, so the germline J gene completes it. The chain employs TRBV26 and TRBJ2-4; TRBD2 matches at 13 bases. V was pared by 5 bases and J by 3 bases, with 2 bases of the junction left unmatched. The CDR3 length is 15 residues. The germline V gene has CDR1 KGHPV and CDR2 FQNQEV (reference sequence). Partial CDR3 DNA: TGTGCCAGCAGTTGGGACTGGGGGGGGCAAAACACCTTGTAC. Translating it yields CASSWDWGGQNTLY. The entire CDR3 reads CASSWDWGGQNTLYF.

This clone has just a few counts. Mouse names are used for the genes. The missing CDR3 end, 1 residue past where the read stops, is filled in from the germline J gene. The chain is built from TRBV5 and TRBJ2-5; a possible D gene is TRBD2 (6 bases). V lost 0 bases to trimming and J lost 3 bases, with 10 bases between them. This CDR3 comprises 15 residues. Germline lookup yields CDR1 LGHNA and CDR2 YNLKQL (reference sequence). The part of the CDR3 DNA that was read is TGTGCCAGCAGCCAAGAATGGGGGATTCAAGACACCCAGTAC. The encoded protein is CASSQEWGIQDTQY. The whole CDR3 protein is CASSQEWGIQDTQYF.